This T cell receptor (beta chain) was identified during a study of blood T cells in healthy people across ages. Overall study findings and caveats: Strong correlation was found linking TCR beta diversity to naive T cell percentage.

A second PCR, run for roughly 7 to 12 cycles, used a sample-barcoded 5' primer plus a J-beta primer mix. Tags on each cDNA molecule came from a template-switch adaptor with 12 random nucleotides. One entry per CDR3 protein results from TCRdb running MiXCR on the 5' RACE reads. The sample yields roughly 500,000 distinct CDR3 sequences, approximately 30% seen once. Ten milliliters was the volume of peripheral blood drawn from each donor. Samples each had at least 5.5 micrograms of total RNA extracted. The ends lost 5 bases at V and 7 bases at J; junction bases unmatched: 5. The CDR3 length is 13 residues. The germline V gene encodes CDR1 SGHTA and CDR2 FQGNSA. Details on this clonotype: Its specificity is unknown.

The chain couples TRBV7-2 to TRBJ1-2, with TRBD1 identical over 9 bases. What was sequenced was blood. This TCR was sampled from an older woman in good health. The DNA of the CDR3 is TGTGCCAGCAGCCAACACAGGGGGCTTGGCTACACCTTC. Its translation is CASSQHRGLGYTF.